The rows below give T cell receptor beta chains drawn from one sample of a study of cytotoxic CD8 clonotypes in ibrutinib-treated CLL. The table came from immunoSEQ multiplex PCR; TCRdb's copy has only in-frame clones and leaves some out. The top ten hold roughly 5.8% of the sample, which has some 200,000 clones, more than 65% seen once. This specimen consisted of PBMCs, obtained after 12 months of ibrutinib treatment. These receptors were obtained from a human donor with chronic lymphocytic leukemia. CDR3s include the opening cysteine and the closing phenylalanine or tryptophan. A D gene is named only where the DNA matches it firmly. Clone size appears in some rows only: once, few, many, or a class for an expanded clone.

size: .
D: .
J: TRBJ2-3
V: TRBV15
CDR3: CATSKLARGLDTQYF
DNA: TGTGCCACCAGCAAGCTAGCGAGAGGGTTAGATACGCAGTATTTT

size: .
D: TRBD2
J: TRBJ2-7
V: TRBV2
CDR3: CASRQLATVAQQYF
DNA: TGTGCCAGCAGGCAACTAGCGACGGTGGCCCAGCAGTACTTC

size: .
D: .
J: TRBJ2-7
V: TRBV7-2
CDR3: CASSSSGTRGLYEQYF
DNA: TGTGCCAGCAGTTCCTCCGGGACAAGGGGCCTCTACGAGCAGTACTTC

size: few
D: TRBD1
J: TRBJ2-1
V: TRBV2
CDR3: CASSRGNRGAYNEQFF
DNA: TGTGCCAGCAGTAGAGGGAACAGGGGTGCCTACAATGAGCAGTTCTTC

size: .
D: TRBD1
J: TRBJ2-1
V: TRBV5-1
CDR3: CASSLAGQGPNEQFF
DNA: TGCGCCAGCAGCTTGGCGGGACAGGGGCCTAATGAGCAGTTCTTC

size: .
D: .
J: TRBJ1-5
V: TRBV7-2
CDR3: CASSRQGGTQPQHF
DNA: TGTGCCAGCAGCAGACAAGGGGGGACGCAGCCCCAGCATTTT

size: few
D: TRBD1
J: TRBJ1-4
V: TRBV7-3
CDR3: CASSLLGQANEKLFF
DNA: TGTGCCAGCAGCTTACTCGGACAGGCTAATGAAAAACTGTTTTTT

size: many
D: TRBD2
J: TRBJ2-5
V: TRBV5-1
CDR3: CASSLGPAGGQETQYF
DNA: TGCGCCAGCAGCTTGGGTCCAGCGGGGGGTCAAGAGACCCAGTACTTC

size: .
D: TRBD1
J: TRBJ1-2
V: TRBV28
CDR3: CASSSSGTVDGYTF
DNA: TGTGCCAGCAGTTCATCCGGGACAGTGGATGGCTACACCTTC

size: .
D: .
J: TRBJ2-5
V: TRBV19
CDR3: CASTSTPGQVGETQYF
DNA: TGTGCCAGTACCTCAACTCCCGGACAAGTAGGGGAGACCCAGTACTTC

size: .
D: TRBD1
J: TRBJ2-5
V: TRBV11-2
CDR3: CASSSTGGETQYF
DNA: TGTGCCAGCAGCTCGACAGGGGGGGAGACCCAGTACTTC

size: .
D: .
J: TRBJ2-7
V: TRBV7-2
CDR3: CASSLGFGGQGLYEQYF
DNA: TGTGCCAGCAGCTTAGGCTTCGGAGGGCAGGGCCTCTACGAGCAGTACTTC

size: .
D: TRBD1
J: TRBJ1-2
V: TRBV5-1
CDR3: CASSQDQTGTGLGYTF
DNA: TGCGCCAGCAGCCAAGACCAGACCGGGACAGGGCTTGGCTACACCTTC

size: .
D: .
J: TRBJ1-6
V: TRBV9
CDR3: CASSGEGLTNSPLHF
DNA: TGTGCCAGCAGCGGCGAGGGCCTTACTAATTCACCCCTCCACTTT

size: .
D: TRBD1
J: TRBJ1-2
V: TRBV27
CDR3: CASSRTNLRGPETF
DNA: TGTGCCAGCAGTCGAACAAACCTGAGGGGGCCGGAGACCTTC

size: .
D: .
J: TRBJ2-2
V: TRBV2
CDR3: CASSPLEGGELFF
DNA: TGTGCCAGCAGTCCACTGGAGGGCGGGGAGCTGTTTTTT

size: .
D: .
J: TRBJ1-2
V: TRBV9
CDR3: CATKRAGGYTF
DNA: TGTGCCACGAAAAGGGCAGGTGGCTACACCTTC

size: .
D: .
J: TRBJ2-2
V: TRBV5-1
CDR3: CASSLVARGNTGELFF
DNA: TGCGCCAGCAGCTTGGTAGCCAGGGGGAACACCGGGGAGCTGTTTTTT